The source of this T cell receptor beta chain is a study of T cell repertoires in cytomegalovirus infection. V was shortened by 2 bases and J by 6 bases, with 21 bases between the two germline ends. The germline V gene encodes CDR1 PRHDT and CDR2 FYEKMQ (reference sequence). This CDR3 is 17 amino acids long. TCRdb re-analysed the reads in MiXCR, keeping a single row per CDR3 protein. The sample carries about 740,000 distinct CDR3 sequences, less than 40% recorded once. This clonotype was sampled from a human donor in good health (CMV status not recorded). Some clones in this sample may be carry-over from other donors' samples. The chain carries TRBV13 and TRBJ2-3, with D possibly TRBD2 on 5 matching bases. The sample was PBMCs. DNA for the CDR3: TGTGCCAGCAGCTTACAACTAGGCGGCCCACTCGGGGATACGCAGTATTTT. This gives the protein CASSLQLGGPLGDTQYF.